This T cell receptor beta chain was captured in a study of blood T cell repertoires in COVID-19. About the research overall: Spain, Italy and the United States supplied samples that represented acute and convalescent COVID-19. Sample material is recorded as cDNA or gDNA derived from T cells, B-cell-depleted T cells, or PBMCs.

This CDR3 spans 15 amino acids. The trim removed 7 bases at V and 2 bases at J, leaving 8 bases unmatched. Germline V CDR1 and CDR2: MNHEY, SVGAGI. Per the original data handling: Estimated nucleated cell counts came from reference gene primer amplification. Assay used: immunoSEQ multiplex PCR; TCRdb lists only in-frame clones, some missing. The V and J calls and the clone size are those of that table, but D and trimming were determined from the DNA. The repertoire holds some 30,000 clones, 70% to 90% seen once, with about 5% in the top ten. The chain is built from TRBV6-5 and TRBJ2-1; 7 bases map to TRBD1. The sequenced sample was peripheral blood. The sequence was collected from a woman aged 70-85 years with active COVID-19. CDR3 residues: CASTRLGTAYNEQFF. The CDR3 DNA reads as TGTGCCAGCACCCGACTCGGGACAGCCTACAATGAGCAGTTCTTC.